Presented here are 27 T cell receptor beta chains from one specimen sequenced in a study of Graves' ophthalmopathy and Graves' hyperthyroidism. The authors amplified TCR beta CDR3 regions from RNA transcripts. Second-round multiplex PCR came after a first-round RT-PCR that employed HTBI primers. MiXCR was run by TCRdb on the multiplex PCR reads, yielding one entry per CDR3 protein. The sample carries about 340,000 distinct CDR3 sequences, 15% to 20% recorded once. The sample taken for sequencing was peripheral blood. The receptors were sampled from an adult man with Graves' ophthalmopathy.

The table lists this clonotype with many counts. The chain is built from TRBV24-1 and TRBJ2-2, with 9 bases lining up with TRBD1. Germline V CDR1 and CDR2: KGHDR, SFDVKD. V lost 7 bases and J lost 5; bases outside the gene matches: 7. This CDR3 region has 15 residues. CDR3 DNA: TGTGCCACCAGAACCGGACAGGGGATGACCGGGGAGCTGTTTTTT. It yields the protein CATRTGQGMTGELFF.

This clonotype came up many times. V usage is TRBV29-1 and J usage is TRBJ2-7, with TRBD1 identical over 9 bases. From germline, CDR1 is SQVTM and CDR2 ANQGSEA. V was pared by 4 bases and J by 4 bases, with 8 bases of the junction left unmatched. This CDR3 is 14 amino acids long. The CDR3 loop is CSVAPGGTGYEQYF. CDR3 nucleotides: TGCAGCGTTGCTCCAGGGGGGACAGGGTACGAGCAGTACTTC.

This clonotype has ten or more counts. V is TRBV6-1 and J is TRBJ1-2; maybe TRBD1 (5 bases). The V and J ends lost 5 bases and 5 bases respectively, with 12 bases between them. CDR1 and CDR2 (germline): MNHNS, SASEGT. This CDR3 has 13 residues. CDR3 sequence: CASSPGAEYGYTF. In DNA form, the CDR3 reads TGTGCCAGCAGTCCCGGGGCAGAGTATGGCTACACCTTC.

This clonotype showed up many times. This chain connects TRBV7-2 to TRBJ1-2; no reliable D call. The CDR3 contains 13 residues. Trimming removed 5 bases at V and 4 bases at J, with 11 bases between. Germline V CDR1 and CDR2: SGHTA, FQGNSA. This chain's CDR3 is CASSADQLYGYTF. Here the CDR3 DNA reads TGTGCCAGCAGCGCAGATCAGCTCTATGGCTACACCTTC.

Concerning this clonotype itself: Its ends do not fully match the called genes, so a read error is possible. V and J are TRBV28 and TRBJ2-5; D gene uncertain. CDR3 length equals 11 residues. Germline V gives CDR1 MDHEN, CDR2 SYDVKM. The CDR3 nucleotides read TGTGCCAGCAGCGCCCAAGACACCCAGTACTTC. This translates into CASSAQDTQYF.

This clonotype was counted ten times or more. The chain carries TRBV19 and TRBJ1-5; 9 nucleotides match TRBD1. Germline-derived CDR1 and CDR2 are LNHDA and SQIVND (reference sequence). The junction had 8 bases not matched to a gene; V was cut back by 8 bases and J by 6 bases. CDR3 length equals 14 residues. Written as DNA, the CDR3 is TGTGCCAGTCGGACAGGGGAAAATTTTCAGCCCCAGCATTTT. As protein: CASRTGENFQPQHF.

There are many counts of this clonotype. The gene calls are TRBV11-2 and TRBJ1-2, with 10 bases identical to TRBD1. This CDR3 comprises 16 residues. Germline V lookup: CDR1 SGHAT, CDR2 FQNNGV. J was trimmed by 5 bases and V by 1 base; bases with no gene match: 7. The CDR3 coding sequence is TGTGCCAGCAGCTTAGGTCGCGGGACAGGGGTTTATGGCTACACCTTC. This codes for CASSLGRGTGVYGYTF.

This clonotype was detected many times. The chain links TRBV20-1 to TRBJ2-7, with 10 bases identical to TRBD2. Germline CDR1 is DFQATT and CDR2 is SNEGSKA (reference sequence). The length of the CDR3 is 16 residues. With V trimmed by 2 bases and J by 3 bases, 10 bases remained unmatched. The CDR3 region is CSARPSSGSGLYEQYF. The CDR3 nucleotides read TGCAGTGCTAGACCGTCTAGCGGGAGTGGTCTCTACGAGCAGTACTTC.

This clonotype was found a few times. A much larger clonotype is one base distant, so this may be a read error. CDR3 coding DNA: TGTGCCATCAGCTCTTTCACCGGGACAGGGTATTACGAGCAGTACTTC. It yields the protein CAISSFTGTGYYEQYF. The chain recombines TRBV7-6 with TRBJ2-7; 9 positions agree with TRBD1. Germline V gene data show CDR1 as SGHVS and CDR2 as FNYEAQ. The CDR3 length is 16 residues.

The chain couples TRBV30 to TRBJ1-1; 8 nucleotides line up with TRBD1. Germline V gene sequence: CDR1 GTSNPN, CDR2 SVGIG (reference sequence). The CDR3 loop spans 13 amino acids. J gave up 7 bases and V 2 bases, and 6 bases lay outside the gene matches. CDR3 bases: TGTGCCTGGAGTATTGACAGGGGAGGTGAAGCTTTCTTT. Its protein product is CAWSIDRGGEAFF.

This clonotype has a count of ten or more. This rearrangement joins TRBV4-1 to TRBJ1-2, with D hard to call. The CDR3 has 16 amino acids. Trimming removed 0 bases from V and 2 bases from J, with 13 bases in between. Germline CDR1 and CDR2: MGHRA and YSYEKL. The CDR3 protein is CASSQEDGRINYGYTF. CDR3 nucleotides: TGCGCCAGCAGCCAAGAAGACGGCCGGATCAACTATGGCTACACCTTC.

This clonotype occurred many times. V and J are TRBV12-3 or TRBV12-4 and TRBJ1-1; 11 bases are shared with TRBD1. CDR3 length equals 14 residues. Losses at the gene ends were 5 bases for V and 6 bases for J; bases not matched to a gene: 5. CDR3 in amino acids: CASSTGTGGAEAFF. Here the CDR3 DNA reads TGTGCCAGCAGTACCGGGACAGGGGGAGCTGAAGCTTTCTTT.

Note on this clonotype: The missing conserved phenylalanine or tryptophan at the end of this CDR3 makes a read error likely. The V and J genes are TRBV11-1 and TRBJ1-1; no reliable D call. Germline loops: CDR1 SGHAT, CDR2 FQDESV (reference sequence). This CDR3 spans 17 amino acids. V dropped 4 bases and J dropped 4 bases, with 22 bases sitting between them. CDR3 coding DNA: TGTGCCAGCAGCTCCCGACGGGGTTCCTTTGAGCCCACTGAAGCTTTCGTT. Amino acid sequence: CASSSRRGSFEPTEAFV.

This clonotype was observed at least ten times. The chain links TRBV12-3 or TRBV12-4 to TRBJ1-2; no firm D call. V lost 2 bases to trimming and J lost 0 bases, with 1 base between them. This CDR3 contains 12 residues. The CDR3 protein is CASSLPNYGYTF. CDR3 nucleotides: TGTGCCAGCAGTTTACCTAACTATGGCTACACCTTC.

This clonotype was seen a handful of times. A much larger clone differs from this one at a single base, so this may be a read error. The rearrangement joins TRBV7-3 to TRBJ1-6, with D uncertain. Germline assignment: CDR1 SGHTA and CDR2 FQGTGA. This CDR3 has 14 residues. The CDR3 coding sequence is TGTGCCAGCATCTTACGCCTCTGGGATTCACCCCTCCACTTT. Translation gives CASILRLWDSPLHF.

This clonotype came up many times. The rearrangement joins TRBV7-9 to TRBJ2-5, with TRBD1 as a possible D gene (5 bases). The V gene's germline CDR1 is SEHNR and CDR2 FQNEAQ (reference sequence). Deletions cut 5 bases from V and 5 bases from J, with 12 bases between. This CDR3 is 13 amino acids long. CDR3 in DNA: TGTGCCAGCAGCCTCCAGGGTCCCGAGACCCAGTACTTC. This sequence encodes CASSLQGPETQYF.

The table lists this clonotype with many counts. The V gene is TRBV7-3, the J gene TRBJ1-1, with D maybe TRBD1 (5 bases). The CDR3 has 13 amino acids. Germline V CDR1 and CDR2: SGHTA, FQGTGA. V lost 5 bases to trimming and J lost 0 bases, with 7 bases between them. This CDR3 is CASSQGVNTEAFF. DNA for the CDR3: TGTGCCAGCAGCCAGGGAGTGAACACTGAAGCTTTCTTT.

This clonotype was detected ten times or more. This chain connects TRBV7-8 to TRBJ2-7; D not certain. The CDR3 covers 14 residues. V was trimmed by 5 bases and J by 4 bases, leaving 15 bases between them. CDR1 and CDR2 (germline): SGHVS, FQNEAQ. This chain's CDR3 is CASSKSKGWYEQYF. The DNA for the CDR3 is TGTGCCAGCAGCAAGAGCAAGGGCTGGTACGAGCAGTACTTC.

The table lists this clonotype with a count of one. CDR3 in amino acids: CASSRDYSQETQYF. CDR3 DNA: TGTGCCAGCAGCCGGGACTACTCGCAAGAGACCCAGTACTTC. This chain uses TRBV11-2 with TRBJ2-5; 7 bases match TRBD2. This CDR3 contains 14 residues. Germline V gene lookup returns CDR1 SGHAT and CDR2 FQNNGV. Trimming cost V 5 bases and J 2 bases; bases outside gene matches: 5.

This clonotype was seen repeatedly, ten times or more. The rearrangement links TRBV27 to TRBJ2-7; D perhaps matches TRBD1 (6 bases). Germline CDR1 is MNHEY and CDR2 is SMNVEV (reference sequence). Trimming pared 1 base from V and 5 bases from J, leaving 12 bases between. This CDR3 comprises 14 residues. This chain's CDR3 is CASSLYTGFNEQYF. The CDR3 coding sequence is TGTGCCAGCAGTTTATATACAGGGTTTAACGAGCAGTACTTC.

To note about this clonotype: At one of its ends the junction is not consistent with the germline gene, which may arise from a read error. The chain couples TRBV7-2 to TRBJ1-5; D remains ambiguous. This CDR3 has 15 residues. The V gene's germline CDR1 is SGHTA and CDR2 FQGNSA. Here the CDR3 DNA reads TGTGCCAGCAGCTTAGGTACGGCAGGTAATCAGCCCCAGCGTTTT. This encodes CASSLGTAGNQPQRF.

In its sample, this clonotype was seen many times. The rearrangement links TRBV30 to TRBJ1-6; tentative D call: TRBD1 (5 bases). Germline V lookup: CDR1 GTSNPN, CDR2 SVGIG (reference sequence). Trimming removed 5 bases from V and 2 bases from J, with 10 bases in between. The CDR3 covers 14 residues. CDR3 coding DNA: TGTGCCTGGTCCGTGGGGGCCTATAATTCACCCCTCCACTTT. Translating it yields CAWSVGAYNSPLHF.

This clonotype was seen at least ten times. This chain connects TRBV12-3 or TRBV12-4 to TRBJ2-2; TRBD1 is a possible D gene (6 bases). The CDR3 contains 14 residues. The V end lost 4 bases, the J end lost 4 bases, and 10 bases lay between the germline ends. This chain's CDR3 is CASSWQGRTGELFF. CDR3 bases: TGTGCCAGCAGTTGGCAGGGGCGCACCGGGGAGCTGTTTTTT.

Regarding this clonotype: This may come from a read error, since a much larger clone is one base off. The J gene is TRBJ2-6, the V gene TRBV28, with unresolved D. V lost 10 bases, J lost 4 bases, and 20 bases lay in between. This CDR3 is 16 amino acids long. Per the germline V gene, CDR1 is MDHEN and CDR2 is SYDVKM. The CDR3 DNA reads TGTGCCATCAGGCGAATGTGGATGACGGGGGCCAACGTCCTGACTTTC. This encodes CAIRRMWMTGANVLTF.

This clonotype was observed at least ten times. This sequence joins TRBV20-1 and TRBJ2-7; either TRBD1 or TRBD2 may supply D (5 bases each). The CDR3 runs 15 residues. Germline V gene data show CDR1 as DFQATT and CDR2 as SNEGSKA (reference sequence). DNA of the CDR3: TGCAGCCCTTACGGTATCCGGGGCCCAACCTACGAGCAGTACTTC. Its translation: CSPYGIRGPTYEQYF.

At least ten counts were recorded for this clonotype. This rearrangement joins TRBV5-6 to TRBJ2-4; 8 bases align to TRBD2. The germline gives CDR1 SGHDT, CDR2 YYEEEE. This CDR3 comprises 14 residues. V gave up 8 bases and J gave up 8 bases; unmatched junction bases: 12. The CDR3 is CASHSAGDGYIQYF. DNA of the CDR3: TGTGCCAGTCACTCAGCGGGAGATGGTTACATTCAGTACTTC. Combining the CDR3 with reference TRBV5-6 and TRBJ2-4 gives the whole variable domain DAGVTQSPTHLIKTRGQQVTLRCSPKSGHDTVSWYQQALGQGPQFIFQYYEEEERQRGNFPDRFSGHQFPNYSSELNVNALLLGDSALYLCASHSAGDGYIQYFGAGTRLSVL.

This clonotype was recorded at least ten times. The V call is TRBV2, the J call TRBJ2-5; the match to TRBD1 covers 11 bases. V was clipped by 3 bases and J by 1 base; unmatched bases: 7. The CDR3 is 17 residues long. Germline values: CDR1 SNHLY, CDR2 FYNNEI. As DNA, the CDR3 is TGTGCCAGCAGTGATTTCCCCGGGACAGGGGGCCAAGAGACCCAGTACTTC. It encodes CASSDFPGTGGQETQYF. Combining the CDR3 with reference TRBV2 and TRBJ2-5 gives the whole variable domain EPEVTQTPSHQVTQMGQEVILRCVPISNHLYFYWYRQILGQKVEFLVSFYNNEISEKSEIFDDQFSVERPDGSNFTLKIRSTKLEDSAMYFCASSDFPGTGGQETQYFGPGTRLLVL.